The text below deals with one T cell receptor beta chain. The data are from a study of blood T cell repertoires in COVID-19. Turning to the study itself: Sites in the United States, Italy and Spain provided acute and convalescent COVID-19 samples. T cells, B-cell-depleted T cells, or PBMCs provided the cDNA or gDNA that served as material.

CDR1 is SGHRS, CDR2 YFSETQ, per germline. The CDR3 has 15 residues. After removal of 3 bases from V and 5 bases from J, the junction contained 8 bases not matched to a gene. Authors' processing steps: Reference gene primer amplification gave nucleated cell count estimates. Clones were read by immunoSEQ multiplex PCR, and TCRdb kept only the in-frame ones, dropping some. That table is the source of V, J and clone size, and D and trimming were worked out from the DNA. The repertoire holds about 6,400 clones, with 84% as singletons. The chain employs TRBV5-1 and TRBJ1-5; TRBD1 agrees at 7 bases. The source material was peripheral blood. This clonotype was obtained from a human donor with active COVID-19. The donor label of this sample is uncertain. The CDR3 loop is CASSSGAGGDQPQHF. The CDR3 DNA reads as TGCGCCAGCAGCTCCGGAGCAGGGGGTGATCAGCCCCAGCATTTT.